This record looks at one T cell receptor (beta chain) sequence and its context. Its specificity is not known. TCRdb's copy holds only in-frame clones and misses some; the assay was immunoSEQ multiplex PCR. This repertoire shows 65,000 to 80,000 clones, roughly nine tenths found once; its top ten account for about a quarter. The data were taken from a study of T cell responses to AZD1222 COVID-19 vaccine. CDR1 is SGHAT, CDR2 FQNNGV, per germline. CDR3 size: 11 residues. The V end was cut by 7 bases, the J end by 2 bases, with 4 bases between. Overall study results and limits: Rises in breadth and depth of Spike-specific TCRs came after two AZD1222 doses.

The J gene is TRBJ2-3, the V gene TRBV11-2; no firm D call. The sample in question was peripheral blood, obtained on day 0 of AZD1222 vaccination. This TCR derives from an adult in good health. CDR3 protein: CASTITDTQYF. The CDR3 coding sequence is TGTGCCAGCACCATCACAGATACGCAGTATTTT.